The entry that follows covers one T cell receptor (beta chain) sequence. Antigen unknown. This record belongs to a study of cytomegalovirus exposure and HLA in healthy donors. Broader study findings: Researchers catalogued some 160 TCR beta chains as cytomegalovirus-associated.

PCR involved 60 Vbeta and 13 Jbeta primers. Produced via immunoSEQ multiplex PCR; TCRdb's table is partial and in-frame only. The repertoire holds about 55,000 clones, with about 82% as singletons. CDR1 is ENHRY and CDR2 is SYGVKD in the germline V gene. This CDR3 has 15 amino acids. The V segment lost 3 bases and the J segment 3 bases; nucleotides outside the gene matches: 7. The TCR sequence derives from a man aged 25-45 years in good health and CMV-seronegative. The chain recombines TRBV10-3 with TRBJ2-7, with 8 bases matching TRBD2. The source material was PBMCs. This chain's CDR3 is CAISDPAGGGYEQYF. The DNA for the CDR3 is TGTGCCATCAGTGACCCCGCGGGGGGCGGCTACGAGCAGTACTTC.